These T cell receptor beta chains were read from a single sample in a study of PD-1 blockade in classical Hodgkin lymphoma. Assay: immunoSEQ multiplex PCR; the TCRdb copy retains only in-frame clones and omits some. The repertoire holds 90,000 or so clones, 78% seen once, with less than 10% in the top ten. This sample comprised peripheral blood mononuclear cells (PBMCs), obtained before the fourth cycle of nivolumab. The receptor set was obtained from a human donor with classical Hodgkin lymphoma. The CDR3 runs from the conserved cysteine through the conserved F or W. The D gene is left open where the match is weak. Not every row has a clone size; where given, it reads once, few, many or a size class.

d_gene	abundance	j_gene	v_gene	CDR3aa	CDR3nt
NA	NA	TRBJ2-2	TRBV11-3	CASSLDRTGELFF	TGTGCCAGCAGCTTAGATCGGACAGGGGAGCTGTTTTTT
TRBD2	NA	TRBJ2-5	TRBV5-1	CASSPIAGAGETQYF	TGCGCCAGCAGCCCCATAGCGGGAGCGGGAGAGACCCAGTACTTC
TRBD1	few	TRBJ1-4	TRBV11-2	CASRGQLNEKLFF	TGTGCCAGCCGGGGACAGTTGAATGAAAAACTGTTTTTT
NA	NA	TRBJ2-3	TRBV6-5	CASSRGTDTQYF	TGTGCCAGCAGTCGCGGGACAGATACGCAGTATTTT
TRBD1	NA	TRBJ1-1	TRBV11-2	CASSHTRGPNTEAFF	TGTGCCAGCAGCCACACCAGGGGGCCGAACACTGAAGCTTTCTTT
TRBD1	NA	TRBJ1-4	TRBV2	CASSDRGEKLFF	TGTGCCAGCAGCGACAGGGGGGAAAAACTGTTTTTT
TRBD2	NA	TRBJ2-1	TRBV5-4	CASSGGLYNGQFF	TGTGCCAGCAGCGGGGGACTATACAATGGGCAGTTCTTC
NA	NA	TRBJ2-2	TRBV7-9	CASRGGGANTGELFF	TGTGCCAGCAGAGGTGGCGGGGCTAACACCGGGGAGCTGTTTTTT
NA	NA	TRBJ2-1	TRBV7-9	CASSLQIQQFF	TGTGCCAGCAGCTTACAGATCCAGCAGTTCTTC
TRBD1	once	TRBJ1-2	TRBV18	CASSPLGTGGSRAYGYTF	TGTGCCAGCTCACCACTGGGCACAGGGGGTAGCCGAGCCTATGGCTACACCTTC
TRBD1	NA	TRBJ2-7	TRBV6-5	CASRSGQANEQYF	TGTGCCAGCAGATCCGGACAGGCCAACGAGCAGTACTTC
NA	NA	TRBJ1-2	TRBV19	CASSIDPGQFYGYTF	TGTGCCAGTAGTATAGATCCTGGACAGTTCTATGGCTACACCTTC
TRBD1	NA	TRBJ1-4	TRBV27	CASKGRRTGGIGEKLFF	TGTGCCAGCAAGGGAAGGCGGACAGGGGGCATCGGGGAAAAACTGTTTTTT
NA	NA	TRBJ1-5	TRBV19	CASSMIRYIKPQHF	TGTGCCAGTAGTATGATACGGTATATCAAGCCCCAGCATTTT
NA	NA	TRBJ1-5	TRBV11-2	CASSLAGEQPQHF	TGTGCCAGCAGCTTAGCTGGGGAACAGCCCCAGCATTTT
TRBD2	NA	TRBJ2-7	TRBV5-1	CASSFQRGAPYEQYF	TGCGCCAGCAGCTTTCAGCGGGGGGCCCCCTACGAGCAGTACTTC
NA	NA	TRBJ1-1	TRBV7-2	CASSLLPGGTEAFF	TGTGCCAGCAGCTTATTACCGGGGGGTACTGAAGCTTTCTTT
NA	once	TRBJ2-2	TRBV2	CASSELGANTGELFF	TGTGCCAGCAGTGAACTAGGGGCGAACACCGGGGAGCTGTTTTTT
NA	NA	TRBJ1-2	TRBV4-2	CASSQRSVGDYTF	TGTGCCAGCAGCCAACGCTCCGTAGGGGACTACACCTTC
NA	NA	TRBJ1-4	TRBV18	CASSPKAGVATNEKLFF	TGTGCCAGCTCACCCAAGGCGGGAGTTGCAACTAATGAAAAACTGTTTTTT
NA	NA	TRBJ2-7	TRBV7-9	CASSLRGHSYEQYF	TGTGCCAGCAGCTTACGGGGCCACTCCTACGAGCAGTACTTC
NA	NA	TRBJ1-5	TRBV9	CASSVGVGRAEQHF	TGTGCCAGCAGCGTAGGGGTAGGGAGAGCTGAACAGCATTTT
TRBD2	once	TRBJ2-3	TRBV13	CASSSSGTRTTDTQYF	TGTGCCAGCAGCTCCTCCGGGACTAGGACCACAGATACGCAGTATTTT
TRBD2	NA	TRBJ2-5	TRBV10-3	CAISDFQSSGRESETQYF	TGTGCCATCAGTGATTTCCAGTCTAGCGGGAGGGAGTCAGAGACCCAGTACTTC
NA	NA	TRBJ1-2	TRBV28	CASSPGRNYGYTF	TGTGCCAGCAGCCCAGGTCGGAACTATGGCTACACCTTC
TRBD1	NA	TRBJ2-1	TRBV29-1	CSGDRGLYNEQFF	TGCAGCGGTGACAGGGGGCTTTACAATGAGCAGTTCTTC
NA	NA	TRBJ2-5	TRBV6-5	CASRLAGARGETQYF	TGTGCCAGCCGACTCGCGGGGGCAAGAGGAGAGACCCAGTACTTC
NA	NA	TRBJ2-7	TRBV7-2	CASSLWGPYEQYF	TGTGCCAGCAGCTTATGGGGGCCCTACGAGCAGTACTTC
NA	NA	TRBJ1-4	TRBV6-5	CASTQGRRGEKLFF	TGTGCCAGCACGCAGGGGAGAAGGGGTGAAAAACTGTTTTTT
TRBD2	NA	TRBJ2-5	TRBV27	CASSPVAGKQETQYF	TGTGCCAGCAGTCCTGTAGCGGGAAAGCAAGAGACCCAGTACTTC
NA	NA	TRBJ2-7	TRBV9	CASSVAWGSPYEQYF	TGTGCCAGCAGCGTAGCTTGGGGCAGCCCCTACGAGCAGTACTTC
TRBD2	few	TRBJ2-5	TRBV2	CASTLLGGGPAETQYF	TGTGCCAGCACTCTCCTCGGCGGGGGGCCCGCGGAGACCCAGTACTTC
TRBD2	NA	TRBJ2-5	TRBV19	CASKTLGGGDQETQYF	TGTGCCAGTAAAACCTTGGGCGGGGGGGACCAAGAGACCCAGTACTTC
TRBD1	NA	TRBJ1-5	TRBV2	CASIGQGNQPQHF	TGTGCCAGCATTGGACAGGGCAATCAGCCCCAGCATTTT
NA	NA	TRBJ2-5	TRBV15	CATSRDRSGVGETQYF	TGTGCCACCAGCAGAGATCGCAGTGGGGTGGGGGAGACCCAGTACTTC
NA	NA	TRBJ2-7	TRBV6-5	CASSRLGGSSYEQYF	TGTGCCAGCAGTCGACTAGGGGGGAGCTCCTACGAGCAGTACTTC
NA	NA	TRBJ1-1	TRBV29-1	CSAELAEAFF	TGCAGCGCCGAGTTGGCTGAAGCTTTCTTT
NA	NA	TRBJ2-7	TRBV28	CASSIGGTHEQYF	TGTGCCAGCTCGATAGGGGGGACCCACGAGCAGTACTTC
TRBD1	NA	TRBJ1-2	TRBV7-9	CASSLGTAGGYTF	TGTGCCAGCAGCCTAGGGACAGCCGGTGGCTACACCTTC
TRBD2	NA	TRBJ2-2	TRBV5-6	CASSPVSLAGGPGGELFF	TGTGCCAGCAGCCCCGTTAGTTTAGCGGGGGGGCCCGGCGGGGAGCTGTTTTTT
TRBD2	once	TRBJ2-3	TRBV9	CASSVELMAGGPTQYF	TGTGCCAGCAGCGTTGAATTGATGGCGGGGGGGCCGACGCAGTATTTT
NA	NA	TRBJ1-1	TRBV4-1	CASSQVWGRNTEAFF	TGCGCCAGCAGCCAAGTTTGGGGGAGGAACACTGAAGCTTTCTTT
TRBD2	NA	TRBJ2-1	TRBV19	CASSSPGGGFYNEQFF	TGTGCCAGTAGTTCCCCGGGGGGGGGCTTCTACAATGAGCAGTTCTTC
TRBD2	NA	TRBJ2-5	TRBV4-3	CASSQSSGRGAKTQYF	TGCGCCAGCAGCCAGAGTAGCGGGAGGGGGGCCAAGACCCAGTACTTC
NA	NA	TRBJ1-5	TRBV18	CASSPRQGNQPQHF	TGTGCCAGCTCACCACGACAGGGCAATCAGCCCCAGCATTTT
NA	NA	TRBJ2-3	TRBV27	CASSFLGGLDTQYF	TGTGCCAGCAGTTTCTTAGGAGGTTTGGATACGCAGTATTTT
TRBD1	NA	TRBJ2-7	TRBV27	CASRRTGGYEQYF	TGTGCCAGCAGACGGACAGGGGGCTACGAGCAGTACTTC
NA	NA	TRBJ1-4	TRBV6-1	CASRPGPPVEKLFF	TGTGCCAGCAGGCCAGGTCCTCCAGTTGAAAAACTGTTTTTT
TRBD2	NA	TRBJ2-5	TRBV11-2	CASSRDRAGGGPTQETQYF	TGTGCCAGCAGCCGAGACCGGGCGGGAGGGGGGCCCACCCAAGAGACCCAGTACTTC
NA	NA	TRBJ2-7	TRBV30	CAWNRNMGPYEQYF	TGTGCCTGGAACCGGAACATGGGTCCCTACGAGCAGTACTTC
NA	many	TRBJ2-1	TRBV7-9	CASSLGSEGVF	TGTGCCAGCAGCTTAGGGTCAGAGGGGGTCTTC
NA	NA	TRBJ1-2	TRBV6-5	CASSYSINYGYTF	TGTGCCAGCAGTTACTCCATTAACTATGGCTACACCTTC
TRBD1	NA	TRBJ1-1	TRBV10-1	CASSRTGGPTEAFF	TGCGCCAGCAGCAGAACAGGGGGTCCCACTGAAGCTTTCTTT
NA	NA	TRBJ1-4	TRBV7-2	CASSLGGAGEKLFF	TGTGCCAGCAGCTTAGGAGGGGCGGGTGAAAAACTGTTTTTT
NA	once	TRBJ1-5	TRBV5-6	CASSRTGGNQPQHF	TGTGCCAGCAGCCGGACGGGGGGCAATCAGCCCCAGCATTTT
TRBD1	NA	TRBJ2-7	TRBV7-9	CASSLGRDSFYEQYF	TGTGCCAGCAGCTTAGGCCGGGACAGCTTTTACGAGCAGTACTTC
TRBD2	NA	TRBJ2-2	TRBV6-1	CASSEAGRLQWGREATGELFF	TGTGCCAGCAGTGAAGCGGGCCGCCTACAGTGGGGGCGGGAGGCGACCGGGGAGCTGTTTTTT
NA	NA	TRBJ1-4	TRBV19	CASSTIDLHGATNEKLFF	TGTGCCAGTAGTACGATAGATCTACACGGGGCAACTAATGAAAAACTGTTTTTT